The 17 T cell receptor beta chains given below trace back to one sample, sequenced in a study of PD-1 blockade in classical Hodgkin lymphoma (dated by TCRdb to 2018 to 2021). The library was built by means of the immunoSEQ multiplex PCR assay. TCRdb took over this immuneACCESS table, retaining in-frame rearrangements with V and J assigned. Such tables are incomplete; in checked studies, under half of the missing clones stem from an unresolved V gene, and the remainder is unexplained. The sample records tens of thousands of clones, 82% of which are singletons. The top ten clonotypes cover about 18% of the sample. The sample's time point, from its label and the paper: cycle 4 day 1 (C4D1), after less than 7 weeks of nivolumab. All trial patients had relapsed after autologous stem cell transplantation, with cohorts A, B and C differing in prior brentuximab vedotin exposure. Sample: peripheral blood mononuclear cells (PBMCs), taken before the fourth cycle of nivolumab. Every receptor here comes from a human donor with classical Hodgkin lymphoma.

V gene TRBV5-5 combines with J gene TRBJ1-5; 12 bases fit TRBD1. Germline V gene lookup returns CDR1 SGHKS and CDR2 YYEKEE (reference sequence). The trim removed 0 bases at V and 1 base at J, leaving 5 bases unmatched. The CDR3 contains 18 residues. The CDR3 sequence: CASSLAGTGGGSNQPQHF. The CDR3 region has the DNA TGTGCCAGCAGCTTGGCAGGGACAGGGGGCGGGAGCAATCAGCCCCAGCATTTT.

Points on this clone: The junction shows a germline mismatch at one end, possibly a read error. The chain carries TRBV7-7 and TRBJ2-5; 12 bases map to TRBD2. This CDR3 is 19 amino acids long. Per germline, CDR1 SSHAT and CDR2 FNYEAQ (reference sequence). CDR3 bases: TGTGCTAGCAGCCCCCTCTCGAGACTAGCGGGGGAAAACGAAGAGACCCAGTACTTC. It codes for CASSPLSRLAGENEETQYF. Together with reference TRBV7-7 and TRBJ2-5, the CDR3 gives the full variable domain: GAGVSQSPRYKVTKRGQDVTLRCDPISSHATLYWYQQALGQGPEFLTYFNYEAQPDKSGLPSDRFSAERPEGSISTLTIQRTEQRDSAMYRCASSPLSRLAGENEETQYFGPGTRLLVL.

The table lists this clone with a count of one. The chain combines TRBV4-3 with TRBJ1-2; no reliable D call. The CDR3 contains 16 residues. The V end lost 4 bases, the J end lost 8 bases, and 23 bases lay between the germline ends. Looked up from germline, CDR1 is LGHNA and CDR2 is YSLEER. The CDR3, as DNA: TGCGCCAGCAGCCTAAGGGTTCTTAAAGGGATGGTAGGCTACACCTTC. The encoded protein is CASSLRVLKGMVGYTF.

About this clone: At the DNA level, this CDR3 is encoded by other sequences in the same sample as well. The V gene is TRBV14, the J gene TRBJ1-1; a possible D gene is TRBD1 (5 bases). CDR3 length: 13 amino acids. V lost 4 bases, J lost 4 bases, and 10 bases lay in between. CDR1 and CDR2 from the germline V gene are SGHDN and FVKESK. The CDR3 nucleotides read TGTGCCAGCAGCCTTACGGGGGGCACTGAAGCTTTCTTT. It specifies CASSLTGGTEAFF.

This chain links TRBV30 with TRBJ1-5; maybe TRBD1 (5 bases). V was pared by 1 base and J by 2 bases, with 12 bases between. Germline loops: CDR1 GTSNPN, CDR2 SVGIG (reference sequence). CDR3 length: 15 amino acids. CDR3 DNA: TGTGCCTGGAGTGCGGGGGACTGGGGCAATCAGCCCCAGCATTTT. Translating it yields CAWSAGDWGNQPQHF.

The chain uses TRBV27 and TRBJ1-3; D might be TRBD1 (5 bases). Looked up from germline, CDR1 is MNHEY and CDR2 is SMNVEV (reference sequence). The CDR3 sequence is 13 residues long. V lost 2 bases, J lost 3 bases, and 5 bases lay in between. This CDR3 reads CASSLQGGNTIYF. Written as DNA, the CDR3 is TGTGCCAGCAGTTTACAGGGTGGAAACACCATATATTTT.

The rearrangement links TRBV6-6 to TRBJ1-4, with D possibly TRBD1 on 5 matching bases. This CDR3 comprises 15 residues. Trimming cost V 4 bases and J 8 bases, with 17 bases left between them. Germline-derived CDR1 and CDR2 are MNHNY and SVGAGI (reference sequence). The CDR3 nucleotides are TGTGCCAGCAGTTCCCCCCTGGGGGGGGAGGAAAAACTGTTTTTT. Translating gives CASSSPLGGEEKLFF.

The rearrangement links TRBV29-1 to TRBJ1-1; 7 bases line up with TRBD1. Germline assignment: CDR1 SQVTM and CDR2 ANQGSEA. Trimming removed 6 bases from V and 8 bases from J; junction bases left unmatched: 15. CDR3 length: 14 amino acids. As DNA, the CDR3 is TGCAGCGTGAGAAATACAGGGGAGACACCCGAAGCTTTCTTT. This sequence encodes CSVRNTGETPEAFF. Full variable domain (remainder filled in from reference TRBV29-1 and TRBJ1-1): SAVISQKPSRDICQRGTSLTIQCQVDSQVTMMFWYRQQPGQSLTLIATANQGSEATYESGFVIDKFPISRPNLTFSTLTVSNMSPEDSSIYLCSVRNTGETPEAFFGQGTRLTVV.

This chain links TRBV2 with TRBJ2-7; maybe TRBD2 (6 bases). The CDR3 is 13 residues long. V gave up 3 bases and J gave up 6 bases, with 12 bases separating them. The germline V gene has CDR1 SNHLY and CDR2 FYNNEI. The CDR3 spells CASSDRVRGEQYF. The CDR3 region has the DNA TGTGCCAGCAGTGACAGGGTGCGGGGCGAGCAGTACTTC.

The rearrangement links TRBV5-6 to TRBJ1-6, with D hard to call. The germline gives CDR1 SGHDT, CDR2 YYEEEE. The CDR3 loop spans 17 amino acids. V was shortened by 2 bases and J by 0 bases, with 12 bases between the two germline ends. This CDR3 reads CASSFGRASSYNSPLHF. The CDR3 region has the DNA TGTGCCAGCAGCTTCGGACGGGCCAGCTCCTATAATTCACCCCTCCACTTT. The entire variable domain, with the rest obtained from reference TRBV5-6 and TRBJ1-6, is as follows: DAGVTQSPTHLIKTRGQQVTLRCSPKSGHDTVSWYQQALGQGPQFIFQYYEEEERQRGNFPDRFSGHQFPNYSSELNVNALLLGDSALYLCASSFGRASSYNSPLHFGNGTRLTVT.

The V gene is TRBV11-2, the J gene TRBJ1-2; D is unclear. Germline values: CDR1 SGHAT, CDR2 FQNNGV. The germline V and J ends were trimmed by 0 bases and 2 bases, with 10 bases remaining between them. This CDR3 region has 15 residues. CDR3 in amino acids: CASSLEGRANYGYTF. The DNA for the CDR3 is TGTGCCAGCAGCTTAGAGGGCAGAGCGAACTATGGCTACACCTTC.

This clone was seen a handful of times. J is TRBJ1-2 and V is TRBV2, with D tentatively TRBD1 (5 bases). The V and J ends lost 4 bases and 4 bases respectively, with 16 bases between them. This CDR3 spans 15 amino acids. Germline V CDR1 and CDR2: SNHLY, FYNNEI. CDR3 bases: TGTGCCAGCAGTGCTTCCCTTGCAGGGATCTATGGCTACACCTTC. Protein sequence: CASSASLAGIYGYTF.

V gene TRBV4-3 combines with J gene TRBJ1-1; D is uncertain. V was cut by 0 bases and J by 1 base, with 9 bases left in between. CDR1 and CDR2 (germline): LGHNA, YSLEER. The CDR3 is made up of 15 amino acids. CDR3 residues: CASSQDRITNTEAFF. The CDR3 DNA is TGCGCCAGCAGCCAAGATCGAATAACGAACACTGAAGCTTTCTTT.

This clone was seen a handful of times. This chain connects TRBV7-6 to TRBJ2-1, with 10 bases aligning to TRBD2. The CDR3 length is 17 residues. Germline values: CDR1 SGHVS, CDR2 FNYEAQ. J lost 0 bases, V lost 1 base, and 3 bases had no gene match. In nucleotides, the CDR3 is TGTGCCAGCAGCTTAGGGGTAGCGGGGGGCTCCTACAATGAGCAGTTCTTC. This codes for CASSLGVAGGSYNEQFF.

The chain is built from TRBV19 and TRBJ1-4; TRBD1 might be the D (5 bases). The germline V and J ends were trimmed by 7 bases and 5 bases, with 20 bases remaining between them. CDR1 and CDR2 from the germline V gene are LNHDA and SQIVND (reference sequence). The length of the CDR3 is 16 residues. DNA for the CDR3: TGTGCCAGTAAAAGCCGGGACGGAGAGGGAAATGAAAAACTGTTTTTT. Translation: CASKSRDGEGNEKLFF.

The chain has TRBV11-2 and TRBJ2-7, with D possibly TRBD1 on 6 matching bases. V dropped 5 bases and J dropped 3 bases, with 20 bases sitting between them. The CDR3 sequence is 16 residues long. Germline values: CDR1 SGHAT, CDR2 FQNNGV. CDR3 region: CASSPLVGSGDYEQYF. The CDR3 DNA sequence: TGTGCCAGCAGCCCTTTGGTGGGTTCAGGGGACTACGAGCAGTACTTC. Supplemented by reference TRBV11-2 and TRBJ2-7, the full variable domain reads EAGVAQSPRYKIIEKRQSVAFWCNPISGHATLYWYQQILGQGPKLLIQFQNNGVVDDSQLPKDRFSAERLKGVDSTLKIQPAKLEDSAVYLCASSPLVGSGDYEQYFGPGTRLTVT.

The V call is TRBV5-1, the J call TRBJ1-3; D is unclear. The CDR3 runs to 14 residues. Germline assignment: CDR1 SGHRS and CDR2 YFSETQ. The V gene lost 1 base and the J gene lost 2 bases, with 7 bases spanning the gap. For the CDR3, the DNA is TGCGCCAGCAGCTTGTCGAGGGCTGGAAACACCATATATTTT. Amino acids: CASSLSRAGNTIYF.